The 18 T cell receptor beta chains below come from one sample, sequenced in a study of blood T cell repertoires in COVID-19. Produced via immunoSEQ multiplex PCR; TCRdb's table is partial and in-frame only. The sample contains about 73,000 clones, 65% to 85% of which appear only once. Input material: peripheral blood. Source of these receptors: a human donor in a cohort sampled during active COVID-19.

The gene calls are TRBV20-1 and TRBJ2-2, with D maybe TRBD2 (5 bases). This CDR3 is 11 amino acids long. V dropped 5 bases and J dropped 6 bases, with 7 bases sitting between them. Germline loops: CDR1 DFQATT, CDR2 SNEGSKA (reference sequence). The CDR3 bases are TGCAGTGCTGCGCGGGCCGGGGAGCTGTTTTTT. This translates into CSAARAGELFF.

The chain uses TRBV6-5 and TRBJ2-2, with D hard to call. The CDR3 runs 13 residues. Germline loops: CDR1 MNHEY, CDR2 SVGAGI. Trimming left V 0 bases short and J 5 bases short, with 4 bases between. DNA of the CDR3: TGTGCCAGCAGTTACTCGAGAACCGGGGAGCTGTTTTTT. This encodes CASSYSRTGELFF.

The chain carries TRBV29-1 and TRBJ2-2; D may be TRBD1 (5 bases). This CDR3 contains 13 residues. The V end lost 3 bases, the J end lost 1 base, and 6 bases lay between the germline ends. The germline CDR1 and CDR2 sequences are SQVTM and ANQGSEA. In nucleotides, the CDR3 is TGCAGCGTTGACACAGGGAACACCGGGGAGCTGTTTTTT. Amino acid sequence: CSVDTGNTGELFF.

V usage is TRBV28 and J usage is TRBJ1-2; 8 bases map to TRBD1. Germline V gene data show CDR1 as MDHEN and CDR2 as SYDVKM. The CDR3 spans 14 residues. The junction had 9 bases not matched to a gene; V was cut back by 4 bases and J by 8 bases. The CDR3 spells CASSSTGDSKGYTF. In nucleotides, the CDR3 is TGTGCCAGCAGTTCGACAGGGGACTCTAAAGGCTACACCTTC.

This clone has just one count. The rearrangement uses TRBV3-1 (or the pseudogene TRBV3-2) and TRBJ2-3; TRBD2 aligns across 8 bases. Germline-derived CDR1 and CDR2 are LGHDT and YNNKEL (reference sequence). The V segment lost 4 bases and the J segment 6 bases; nucleotides outside the gene matches: 15. The CDR3 has 17 amino acids. CDR3: CASSLVGASGWLDTQYF. CDR3 nucleotides: TGTGCCAGCAGCCTAGTGGGGGCTAGCGGGTGGTTGGATACGCAGTATTTT.

This clone was found a few times. The chain employs TRBV18 and TRBJ2-1; 8 bases match TRBD2. Germline trimming cut 0 bases from V and 2 bases from J; bases unmatched to any gene: 9. The CDR3 is 18 amino acids. From germline, CDR1 is KGHSH and CDR2 LQKENI. As DNA, the CDR3 is TGTGCCAGCTCACCACCAAGTGCTAGCGGGTGGACCTACAATGAGCAGTTCTTC. It translates to CASSPPSASGWTYNEQFF.

The CDR3 DNA reads TGTGCCAGCAGCGGAGCGACTAGCGGGGGGGCGGATGAGCAGTTCTTC. Its protein is CASSGATSGGADEQFF. The chain uses TRBV5-8 and TRBJ2-1; 14 bases align to TRBD2. Trimming at V came to 4 bases and at J to 8 bases, leaving 8 bases not matched to a gene. This CDR3 region has 16 residues. Germline V gene data show CDR1 as SGHTS and CDR2 as YDEGEE.

The chain uses TRBV5-4 and TRBJ1-5, with D possibly being TRBD1 (5 bases). The CDR3 spans 13 residues. The V gene's germline CDR1 is SGHNT and CDR2 YYREEE (reference sequence). V lost 3 bases and J 4 bases, leaving 8 bases between the germline ends. The DNA for the CDR3 is TGTGCCAGCAGCTATGACAGAAATCAGCCCCAGCATTTT. This encodes CASSYDRNQPQHF. Full variable domain (outside the CDR3, taken from reference TRBV5-4 and TRBJ1-5): ETGVTQSPTHLIKTRGQQVTLRCSSQSGHNTVSWYQQALGQGPQFIFQYYREEENGRGNFPPRFSGLQFPNYSSELNVNALELDDSALYLCASSYDRNQPQHFGDGTRLSIL.

J is TRBJ1-3 and V is TRBV5-1, with unresolved D. V lost 4 bases, J lost 4 bases, and 9 bases lay in between. The CDR3 runs to 13 residues. Germline-derived CDR1 and CDR2 are SGHRS and YFSETQ. The CDR3 spells CASSPEGGNTIYF. Written as DNA, the CDR3 is TGCGCCAGCAGCCCGGAGGGAGGAAACACCATATATTTT.

This clone has a handful of counts. The chain links TRBV5-1 to TRBJ2-3; TRBD2 aligns across 8 bases. The trim removed 7 bases at V and 2 bases at J, leaving 6 bases unmatched. The CDR3 is 14 residues long. Germline CDR1 is SGHRS and CDR2 is YFSETQ. CDR3 protein: CASGAGDLTDTQYF. As DNA, the CDR3 is TGCGCCAGCGGAGCGGGGGACCTCACAGATACGCAGTATTTT.

V usage is TRBV6-2 or TRBV6-3 and J usage is TRBJ1-2, with D possibly being TRBD1 (6 bases). Trimming left V 2 bases short and J 8 bases short, with 27 bases between. CDR1 is MNHEY and CDR2 is SVGEGT in the germline V gene. The CDR3 runs 18 residues. The chain's CDR3 is CASSYRWATANRVSGYTF. The DNA of the CDR3 is TGTGCCAGCAGTTACAGGTGGGCCACAGCGAACAGGGTATCCGGCTACACCTTC.

This chain links TRBV19 with TRBJ2-1, with 14 bases aligning to TRBD2. The CDR3 is 18 residues long. V shed 2 bases and J 10 bases; nucleotides not matched to a gene: 13. Germline-derived CDR1 and CDR2 are LNHDA and SQIVND (reference sequence). The CDR3 sequence is CASSISGTSGGPIQEQFF. The DNA of the CDR3 is TGTGCCAGTAGTATATCCGGGACTAGCGGGGGACCGATTCAAGAGCAGTTCTTC.

V is TRBV7-9 and J is TRBJ2-2; no clear D. Germline CDR1 is SEHNR and CDR2 is FQNEAQ (reference sequence). This CDR3 region has 12 residues. V was pared by 9 bases and J by 1 base, with 6 bases between. DNA for the CDR3: TGTGCCAGACAATTGAACACCGGGGAGCTGTTTTTT. Protein: CARQLNTGELFF.

The rearrangement joins TRBV4-3 to TRBJ2-7; 9 bases fit TRBD1. The CDR3 loop spans 15 amino acids. Germline V lookup: CDR1 LGHNA, CDR2 YSLEER. V gave up 0 bases and J gave up 3 bases; unmatched junction bases: 3. The CDR3 DNA reads as TGCGCCAGCAGCCAAGAGGAGACAGGGGGCTACGAGCAGTACTTC. It codes for CASSQEETGGYEQYF.

There are a few counts of this clone. V gene TRBV7-8 combines with J gene TRBJ1-6; D might be TRBD1 (5 bases). The germline gives CDR1 SGHVS, CDR2 FQNEAQ. This CDR3 spans 13 amino acids. Trimming stripped 1 base from V and 14 bases from J, with 12 bases between. CDR3 in amino acids: CASSLGGEVSLHF. Here the CDR3 DNA reads TGTGCCAGCAGCTTAGGGGGGGAGGTATCCCTCCACTTT.

The chain uses TRBV4-2 and TRBJ2-5, with TRBD2 identical over 13 bases. Per the germline V gene, CDR1 is LGHNA and CDR2 is YNFKEQ. The CDR3 has 18 amino acids. The V segment lost 1 base and the J segment 3 bases; nucleotides outside the gene matches: 8. As DNA, the CDR3 is TGTGCCAGCAGCCAAGTAATTCTAGGGACTAGCGGGGAAGAGACCCAGTACTTC. Its translation is CASSQVILGTSGEETQYF.

V and J are TRBV7-8 and TRBJ2-2; 7 nucleotides align to TRBD2. Per the germline V gene, CDR1 is SGHVS and CDR2 is FQNEAQ. With 8 bases clipped from V and 0 bases from J, the junction kept 3 bases outside the gene matches. CDR3 length equals 14 residues. DNA for the CDR3: TGTGCCAGCCAAGCGGGACCGAACACCGGGGAGCTGTTTTTT. Translating gives CASQAGPNTGELFF.

Comment on this clone: Distinct nucleotide sequences in the sample also encode this CDR3. The rearrangement joins TRBV10-3 to TRBJ2-5; 9 bases line up with TRBD1. The CDR3 runs 14 residues. Trimming removed 6 bases from V and 5 bases from J; junction bases left unmatched: 7. The germline V gene encodes CDR1 ENHRY and CDR2 SYGVKD. This chain's CDR3 is CAISRDRVGETQYF. In nucleotides, the CDR3 is TGTGCCATCAGCCGGGACAGGGTAGGGGAGACCCAGTACTTC.